This is a list of T cell receptor beta chains from one sample in a study of shared clonotypes between healthy human individuals. Some clones are missing from TCRdb's copy, which holds only in-frame ones; the method was immunoSEQ multiplex PCR. The sample contains hundreds of thousands of clones, about 90% of which appear only once. The sample taken for sequencing was naive CD8+ T cells sorted from blood. Receptor source: a man younger than 40 in good health. Both conserved end residues are part of each CDR3.

v_gene	CDR3aa
TRBV5-1	CASSYTGPTYEQYF
TRBV19	CASSAGTSGIYNEQFF
TRBV29-1	CSVEGLAGGHSSYNEQFF
TRBV10-3	CAGGRGTDTQYF
TRBV19	CASSIPPMVTGELFF
TRBV27	CASSLSRTGAIAGELFF
TRBV11-2	CASSRQGHNEQFF
TRBV6-4	CASSRDRGPYGYTF
TRBV14	CASSHGQGQTYEQYF
TRBV7-9	CASSLATGQLEEQYF
TRBV7-2	CASSLAGSYEQYF
TRBV29-1	CSVSKFGQAGAFF
TRBV14	CASSQVTNEQFF
TRBV5-4	CASSPTGNEDTEAFF
TRBV27	CASSLGQGGNTEAFF
TRBV7-9	CASSHRDTYVNEQFF
TRBV7-9	CASSLGRSSTDTQYF
TRBV6-4	CASSLAWEQYF
TRBV9	CASSAPRADRDTGELFF
TRBV2	CATWHSSGNTIYF
TRBV10-3	CAITKTGQGAYEQYF
TRBV6-4	CASSDRGSTDTQYF
TRBV11-2	CASSLGLAGVADTQYF
TRBV7-8	CASSQDRLAETYEQYF
TRBV27	CASSLSGSSYEQYF
TRBV5-4	CASSLESLTSYNEQFF
TRBV2	CASSAQGSNQPQHF
TRBV30	CAWRDRVNTGELFF
TRBV19	CASSDGVNRGNNEQFF
TRBV28	CASTPIAWREQYF
TRBV5-6	CASSLASGNEQFF
TRBV11-2	CASSSGTGTSTDTQYF
TRBV6-1	CASGAGRAYEQYF
TRBV11-2	CASSSIPDGEISTDTQYF
TRBV14	CASSLDLAGDNEQFF
TRBV30	CAWSVGGDTEAFF
TRBV27	CASSLSVSRTQYF
TRBV27	CASSLSPGQGPFFSNQPQHF
TRBV27	CASSSSTSSSYNEQFF
TRBV5-1	CASSSGQGLDEQFF
TRBV5-6	CASSRRASGAEQYF
TRBV23-1	CASPVSESTDTQYF
TRBV9	CASSVGDSTDTQYF
TRBV25-1	CASSANEQFF
TRBV27	CASHREGDRGLKQYF
TRBV7-6	CASSPDRGDWRQETQYF
TRBV9	CASSAGLAGGDEQFF
TRBV5-1	CASSAYSGTDTQYF
TRBV15	CATSRDPGFLYTEAFF
TRBV7-2	CASSPTTTASSYEQYF
TRBV1	CTSSRILWEVLDEQYF
TRBV9	CASSVAGNLEQYF